These 5 T cell receptor beta chains originate from one sample sequenced in a study of shared clonotypes between healthy human individuals. Assay: immunoSEQ multiplex PCR; the TCRdb copy retains only in-frame clones and omits some. Seen here are about 380,000 clones, approximately 97% observed once, and the top ten hold approximately 0.32%. The material sequenced was memory CD8+ T cells sorted from blood. Subset defined: CD45RO+ cells pooled with CCR7-negative TemRA cells. The receptors originated from a young man in good health.

V is TRBV27 and J is TRBJ2-4; D ambiguous. This CDR3 region has 14 residues. Trimming stripped 8 bases from V and 6 bases from J, with 17 bases between. CDR1 is MNHEY, CDR2 SMNVEV, per germline (reference sequence). The CDR3 spells CASCRLGSSNIQYF. In DNA, the CDR3 is TGTGCCAGCTGTCGACTTGGATCGTCAAACATTCAGTACTTC.

The chain links TRBV11-1 to TRBJ2-2, with 9 bases matching TRBD2. The length of the CDR3 is 17 residues. Germline V lookup: CDR1 SGHAT, CDR2 FQDESV (reference sequence). J lost 7 bases, V lost 1 base, and 10 bases had no gene match. The CDR3: CASSLVTISGRSGELFF. In DNA, the CDR3 is TGTGCCAGCAGCTTAGTTACGATTAGCGGGAGAAGCGGGGAGCTGTTTTTT.

The J gene is TRBJ2-5, the V gene TRBV5-4; 9 bases are a match to TRBD2. CDR3 length: 15 amino acids. Germline V gene lookup returns CDR1 SGHNT and CDR2 YYREEE (reference sequence). Trimming at V came to 0 bases and at J to 6 bases, leaving 6 bases not matched to a gene. In nucleotides, the CDR3 is TGTGCCAGCAGCTTGGCTGGTAGCGGGAGTAAGACCCAGTACTTC. This gives the protein CASSLAGSGSKTQYF.

The V gene is TRBV10-3, the J gene TRBJ2-2; 7 nucleotides align to TRBD2. V was pared by 0 bases and J by 2 bases, with 6 bases of the junction left unmatched. CDR1 is ENHRY and CDR2 is SYGVKD in the germline V gene. The CDR3 sequence is 17 residues long. The CDR3 DNA is TGTGCCATCAGTGAGTCGCTGGCTAGCGGTAACACCGGGGAGCTGTTTTTT. It yields the protein CAISESLASGNTGELFF.

The rearrangement joins TRBV28 to TRBJ2-1, with TRBD2 as a possible D gene (6 bases). The V gene's germline CDR1 is MDHEN and CDR2 SYDVKM. The CDR3 loop spans 15 amino acids. Between the trimmed V and J ends, which lost 4 bases and 2 bases, there was a span of 12 bases. CDR3 bases: TGTGCCAGCAGTTCTCCGGGACTCGCCTACAATGAGCAGTTCTTC. Translation: CASSSPGLAYNEQFF. Drawing the rest from reference TRBV28 and TRBJ2-1, the complete variable domain is DVKVTQSSRYLVKRTGEKVFLECVQDMDHENMFWYRQDPGLGLRLIYFSYDVKMKEKGDIPEGYSVSREKKERFSLILESASTNQTSMYLCASSSPGLAYNEQFFGPGTRLTVL.